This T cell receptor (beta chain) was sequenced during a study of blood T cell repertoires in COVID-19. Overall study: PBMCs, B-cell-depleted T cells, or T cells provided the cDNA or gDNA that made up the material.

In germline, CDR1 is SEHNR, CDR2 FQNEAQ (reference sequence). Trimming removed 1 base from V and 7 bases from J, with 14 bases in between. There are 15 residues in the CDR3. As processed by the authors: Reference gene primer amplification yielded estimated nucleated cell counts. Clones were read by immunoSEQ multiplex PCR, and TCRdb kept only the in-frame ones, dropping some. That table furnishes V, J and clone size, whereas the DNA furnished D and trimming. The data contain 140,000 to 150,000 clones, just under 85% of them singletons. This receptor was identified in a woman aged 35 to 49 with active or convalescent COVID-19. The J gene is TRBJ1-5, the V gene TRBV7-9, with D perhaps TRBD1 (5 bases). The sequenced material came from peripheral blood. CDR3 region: CASSLEGRSGQPQHF. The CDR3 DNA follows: TGTGCCAGCAGCTTAGAGGGGAGGAGTGGGCAGCCCCAGCATTTT. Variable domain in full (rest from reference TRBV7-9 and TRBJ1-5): DTGVSQNPRHKITKRGQNVTFRCDPISEHNRLYWYRQTLGQGPEFLTYFQNEAQLEKSRLLSDRFSAERPKGSFSTLEIQRTEQGDSAMYLCASSLEGRSGQPQHFGDGTRLSIL.